One sample yielded the 24 T cell receptor beta chains listed below, sequenced in a study of response to subunit inactivated influenza vaccine. TCRdb reprocessed the RT-PCR reads via MiXCR and lists one record per CDR3 protein. The table includes around 500,000 distinct CDR3 sequences, around 9.9% detected once. The specimen was PBMCs from blood, collected about 40 days after vaccination. The receptors derive from a man between 45 and 60 years old who received an inactivated influenza vaccine.

The CDR3 DNA sequence: TGTGCCAGCACCTCCCCGTGGGACCTGGGGTCAGATACGCAGTATTTT. This codes for CASTSPWDLGSDTQYF. J is TRBJ2-3 and V is TRBV7-9; D might be TRBD1 or TRBD2, each matching 5 bases. This CDR3 spans 16 amino acids. The germline gives CDR1 SEHNR, CDR2 FQNEAQ (reference sequence). Trimming stripped 7 bases from V and 4 bases from J, with 21 bases between.

The chain employs TRBV12-3 or TRBV12-4 and TRBJ2-3, with 10 bases identical to TRBD2. The trim removed 6 bases at V and 0 bases at J, leaving 9 bases unmatched. This CDR3 comprises 17 residues. CDR3 DNA sequence: TGTGCCAGCAGGGGATGGACTAGCGGAGCTAGCACAGATACGCAGTATTTT. Amino acids: CASRGWTSGASTDTQYF.

CDR3 sequence: CATSSRLAGASDTQYF. Here the CDR3 DNA reads TGTGCCACCAGCTCCCGACTAGCGGGAGCCTCAGATACGCAGTATTTT. J is TRBJ2-3 and V is TRBV15, with 12 bases that match TRBD2. CDR1 and CDR2 (germline): LNHNV, YYDKDF (reference sequence). The trim removed 5 bases at V and 4 bases at J, leaving 7 bases unmatched. The CDR3 length is 16 residues.

This clonotype was picked up many times. The CDR3 sequence: CSASSGLSYEQYF. The DNA of the CDR3 is TGCAGTGCTAGTAGCGGTCTCTCCTACGAGCAGTACTTC. The chain employs TRBV20-1 and TRBJ2-7, with a tentative D call TRBD2 (6 bases). The V gene lost 3 bases and the J gene lost 0 bases, with 9 bases spanning the gap. This CDR3 spans 13 amino acids. CDR1 and CDR2 from the germline V gene are DFQATT and SNEGSKA (reference sequence).

The chain carries TRBV13 and TRBJ2-7; D remains unclear. The CDR3 is 15 amino acids. CDR1 and CDR2 (germline): PRHDT, FYEKMQ (reference sequence). Trimming took 2 bases from V and 0 from J, leaving 11 bases between them. In DNA form, the CDR3 reads TGTGCCAGCAGCTTACGGTGGGGTAGCTCCTACGAGCAGTACTTC. The encoded protein is CASSLRWGSSYEQYF.

This clonotype was found once. This chain connects TRBV20-1 to TRBJ2-4, with a tentative D call TRBD2 (6 bases). The CDR3 is made up of 14 amino acids. Germline values: CDR1 DFQATT, CDR2 SNEGSKA (reference sequence). Trimming removed 5 bases from V and 5 bases from J, with 16 bases in between. The CDR3: CSASAGNVENIQYF. The CDR3 DNA reads TGCAGTGCTTCTGCGGGGAACGTCGAAAACATTCAGTACTTC.

This clonotype was picked up a small number of times. The genes are TRBV10-2 and TRBJ2-7, with D hard to call. Germline CDR1 reads WSHSY; CDR2 reads SAAADI. There are 14 residues in the CDR3. The germline V and J ends were trimmed by 6 bases and 1 base, with 13 bases remaining between them. The CDR3: CASRAGRRSYEQYF. The CDR3 nucleotides read TGCGCCAGCAGGGCAGGACGTCGATCCTACGAGCAGTACTTC.

The chain is built from TRBV4-3 and TRBJ2-1, with a weak D call TRBD2 (6 bases). Deletions cut 3 bases from V and 6 bases from J, with 12 bases between. Germline loops: CDR1 LGHNA, CDR2 YSLEER. This CDR3 is built from 14 residues. CDR3: CASSHLGTLNEQFF. CDR3 in DNA: TGCGCCAGCAGCCACTTAGGGACTCTCAATGAGCAGTTCTTC.

This clonotype was counted only a few times. The chain employs TRBV20-1 and TRBJ1-2; the match to TRBD1 covers 8 bases. Germline loops: CDR1 DFQATT, CDR2 SNEGSKA (reference sequence). The CDR3 is made up of 15 amino acids. After removal of 6 bases from V and 5 bases from J, the junction contained 14 bases not matched to a gene. The CDR3 sequence: CSARPPGQGKYGYTF. In DNA, the CDR3 is TGCAGTGCCAGACCTCCCGGACAGGGCAAATATGGCTACACCTTC.

This clonotype was counted a few times. The chain links TRBV7-9 to TRBJ1-1; D not resolved. The CDR3 consists of 13 residues. V lost 1 base, J lost 6 bases, and 9 bases lay in between. CDR1 is SEHNR and CDR2 is FQNEAQ in the germline V gene (reference sequence). CDR3 sequence: CASSLERFAEAFF. Written as DNA, the CDR3 is TGTGCCAGCAGCTTAGAGAGATTTGCTGAAGCTTTCTTT.

The chain employs TRBV14 and TRBJ2-1, with 13 positions matching TRBD2. The CDR3 is 15 amino acids. Losses at the gene ends were 1 base for V and 7 bases for J; bases not matched to a gene: 1. CDR1 is SGHDN and CDR2 is FVKESK in the germline V gene. The CDR3 bases are TGTGCCAGCAGCCAAGGGACTAGCGGGAGAAATGAGCAGTTCTTC. It is translated as CASSQGTSGRNEQFF.

This clonotype was picked up many times. V is TRBV4-3 and J is TRBJ1-4, with no clear D. The V gene's germline CDR1 is LGHNA and CDR2 YSLEER. V was shortened by 4 bases and J by 7 bases, with 16 bases between the two germline ends. This CDR3 contains 15 residues. CDR3 in amino acids: CASSRSPVSGEKLFF. Here the CDR3 DNA reads TGCGCCAGCAGCCGTTCCCCGGTCTCGGGTGAAAAACTGTTTTTT.

This clonotype occurred many times. The gene calls are TRBV12-3 or TRBV12-4 and TRBJ2-3, with D tentatively TRBD1 or TRBD2 (6 bases each). V was trimmed by 6 bases and J by 4 bases, leaving 14 bases between them. This CDR3 has 14 amino acids. This CDR3 is CASRPLGGPDTQYF. The CDR3 DNA reads as TGTGCCAGCAGACCCTTAGGGGGGCCAGATACGCAGTATTTT.

This clonotype has more than one count but fewer than ten. The CDR3 here is CASSLSLQIDNEQFF. CDR3 DNA sequence: TGTGCCAGCAGCTTAAGTTTGCAGATAGACAATGAGCAGTTCTTC. The V gene is TRBV7-8, the J gene TRBJ2-1; D remains ambiguous. CDR3 length equals 15 residues. Trimming stripped 2 bases from V and 5 bases from J, with 13 bases between. Germline CDR1 SGHVS, CDR2 FQNEAQ.

This clonotype was detected ten times or more. The chain links TRBV5-5 to TRBJ2-2; perhaps TRBD1 as D (6 bases). The CDR3 loop spans 17 amino acids. Between the trimmed V and J ends, which lost 4 bases and 2 bases, there was a span of 18 bases. Per germline, CDR1 SGHKS and CDR2 YYEKEE (reference sequence). Here the CDR3 DNA reads TGTGCCAGCAGCGCCTCCACAGGGCTGGTCAACACCGGGGAGCTGTTTTTT. It codes for CASSASTGLVNTGELFF.

Ten or more counts support this clonotype. J is TRBJ2-7 and V is TRBV5-1; perhaps TRBD2 as D (5 bases). The CDR3 sequence is 17 residues long. Germline CDR1 SGHRS, CDR2 YFSETQ. The ends were cut back, 8 bases at V and 5 bases at J, with 29 bases in the middle. The CDR3 spells CASRPGSYLRNVDEQYF. The CDR3 region has the DNA TGCGCCAGTAGGCCGGGATCTTACCTGCGGAATGTGGACGAGCAGTACTTC.

This clonotype was observed at least ten times. The gene calls are TRBV4-1 and TRBJ2-7; 9 nucleotides match TRBD2. The CDR3 extends over 15 amino acids. V trimming: 4 bases; J trimming: 2 bases; junction bases outside the gene matches: 6. The germline gives CDR1 MGHRA, CDR2 YSYEKL. CDR3 DNA sequence: TGCGCCAGCAGCCGGGGGGCGGGGGGGCCCTACGAGCAGTACTTC. This codes for CASSRGAGGPYEQYF.

V usage is TRBV7-2 and J usage is TRBJ2-1; 13 bases fit TRBD2. This CDR3 has 15 amino acids. The V and J ends lost 1 base and 11 bases, in that order; junction bases with no gene match: 5. Germline assignment: CDR1 SGHTA and CDR2 FQGNSA. CDR3 protein: CASSLDRTSGGKQFF. Here the CDR3 DNA reads TGTGCCAGCAGCTTAGATCGGACTAGCGGGGGAAAGCAGTTCTTC.

J is TRBJ1-1 and V is TRBV6-5; no reliable D call. Germline V lookup: CDR1 MNHEY, CDR2 SVGAGI. The CDR3 runs to 15 residues. Trimming cost V 2 bases and J 5 bases, with 15 bases left between them. In nucleotides, the CDR3 is TGTGCCAGCAGTTACGAGATCCCCCTGGGGACTGAAGCTTTCTTT. Its protein product is CASSYEIPLGTEAFF.

This clonotype showed up just a few times. The chain links TRBV7-2 to TRBJ2-1, with 8 bases that match TRBD2. Germline lookup yields CDR1 SGHTA and CDR2 FQGNSA. This CDR3 has 14 residues. J gave up 4 bases and V 5 bases, and 4 bases lay outside the gene matches. The CDR3 bases are TGTGCCAGCAGCAATAGCGGGGCATACAATGAGCAGTTCTTC. It specifies CASSNSGAYNEQFF.

There are a few counts of this clonotype. J is TRBJ1-1 and V is TRBV12-3 or TRBV12-4; D call uncertain. The V end lost 7 bases, the J end lost 4 bases, and 13 bases lay between the germline ends. The CDR3 runs 13 residues. The CDR3 bases are TGTGCCAGCATTTCCCTCTTGGGCACTGAAGCTTTCTTT. Residues: CASISLLGTEAFF.

In this sample, this clonotype turned up a few times. V is TRBV18 and J is TRBJ2-7, with TRBD1 identical over 9 bases. The CDR3 is made up of 14 amino acids. Unmatched junction bases numbered 6, after V lost 2 bases and J lost 7 bases. Germline CDR1 reads KGHSH; CDR2 reads LQKENI. CDR3 amino acids: CASSPTGGQGEQYF. As DNA, the CDR3 is TGTGCCAGCTCACCAACAGGCGGACAGGGGGAGCAGTACTTC.

J is TRBJ2-1 and V is TRBV20-1, with 9 bases aligning to TRBD2. V dropped 2 bases and J dropped 0; count of bases not matched to a gene: 2. This CDR3 has 15 amino acids. Germline CDR1 and CDR2: DFQATT and SNEGSKA (reference sequence). The CDR3 DNA reads as TGCAGTGCTAGACAACTAGCGGGCTCCTACAATGAGCAGTTCTTC. Encoded protein: CSARQLAGSYNEQFF.

This clonotype was picked up many times. This sequence joins TRBV5-5 and TRBJ2-2, with D perhaps matching TRBD1 (6 bases). CDR1 and CDR2 from the germline V gene are SGHKS and YYEKEE (reference sequence). The V gene lost 6 bases and the J gene lost 2 bases, with 14 bases spanning the gap. The CDR3 runs to 15 residues. The CDR3 loop reads CASTVGTTNTGELFF. The CDR3 DNA sequence: TGTGCCAGCACCGTCGGGACAACTAACACCGGGGAGCTGTTTTTT.